This TCR beta chain was obtained from a study of blood T cell repertoires in COVID-19. Study background: Sites in the United States, Italy and Spain provided acute and convalescent COVID-19 samples. The analysed material was cDNA or gDNA that came from T cells, B-cell-depleted T cells, or PBMCs.

As processed by the authors: Estimation of nucleated cell counts relied on the amplification of reference gene primers. Libraries were prepared by immunoSEQ multiplex PCR; TCRdb keeps only in-frame clonotypes and omits some of them. That table furnishes V, J and clone size, whereas the DNA furnished D and trimming. The profile shows about 230,000 clones, over 70% of them singletons. Trimming stripped 4 bases from V and 3 bases from J, with 16 bases between. Germline values: CDR1 SGHVS, CDR2 FNYEAQ. The CDR3 spans 16 residues. The sample consisted of peripheral blood. This TCR was sampled from a woman aged 80 or over with acute or convalescent COVID-19. The chain couples TRBV7-6 to TRBJ2-1, with D tentatively TRBD2 (5 bases). The CDR3 DNA reads as TGTGCCAGCAGCTCGGACTCATATAGCTACTACAATGAGCAGTTCTTC. Residues: CASSSDSYSYYNEQFF.